Listed below are T cell receptor beta chains from one sample, sequenced in a study of post-analysis software for immune sequencing data. TCRdb re-called the PCR reads through MiXCR, storing one row per CDR3 protein. In the table there are about 770,000 distinct CDR3 sequences, around 42% of which are singletons. Sequencing was performed on blood. The source is a girl under 18 with multiple sclerosis. CDR3s include the opening cysteine and the closing phenylalanine or tryptophan. D genes are given only for firm matches. Not all rows give a size; the values are once, few, many and, for expanded clones, a class.

d_call	j_call	v_call	clone_size	cdr3_nt	cdr3_aa
NA	TRBJ2-5	TRBV27	once	TGTGCCAGCCATGGGGGCGGAGAGACCCAGTACTTC	CASHGGGETQYF
NA	TRBJ2-5	TRBV7-9	NA	TGTGCCAGCAGCGAAGCCGGGACTGGAGAAGAGACCCAGTACTTC	CASSEAGTGEETQYF
NA	TRBJ1-4	TRBV10-3	few	TGTGCCATCAGGGCCGGGACATCTAATGAAAAACTGTTTTTT	CAIRAGTSNEKLFF
TRBD2	TRBJ2-1	TRBV7-8	NA	TGTGCCAGCAGCTTAGCGGGGGGGATAGGACTGTTGAATGAGCAGTTCTTC	CASSLAGGIGLLNEQFF
TRBD2	TRBJ2-3	TRBV6-4	NA	TGTGCCAGCAGTGACCATCTAGCGGGAGGGCTCCATTCCACAGATACGCAGTATTTT	CASSDHLAGGLHSTDTQYF
TRBD2	TRBJ2-1	TRBV4-2	NA	TGTGCCAGCAGCCAAATGGCTGTAGCGGGAGTCACCAATGAGCAGTTCTTC	CASSQMAVAGVTNEQFF
NA	TRBJ2-3	TRBV29-1	few	TGCAGCGTTGGCTCCGGACGACCAGATACGCAGTATTTT	CSVGSGRPDTQYF
NA	TRBJ2-1	TRBV7-9	once	TGTGCCAGCAGCTCCCCCCCGTCGAGCCCTTACAATGAGCAGTTCTTC	CASSSPPSSPYNEQFF
NA	TRBJ1-2	TRBV4-1	few	TGCGCCAGCAGCCAGTTGGACAGACCAGCTAACTATGGCTACACCTTC	CASSQLDRPANYGYTF
TRBD1	TRBJ2-7	TRBV15	few	TGTGCCACCAGCGAGAGAGGGGGCGAAGGGCCCTACGAGCAGTACTTC	CATSERGGEGPYEQYF
NA	TRBJ2-1	TRBV20-1	NA	TGCAGTGCTAGAGATACTAGCAGGAGCTCCTACAATGAGCAGTTCTTC	CSARDTSRSSYNEQFF
TRBD2	TRBJ2-3	TRBV12-3/TRBV12-4	NA	TGTGCCAGCAGCCTTCAAGCGGGGCCCATGGATACGCAGTATTTT	CASSLQAGPMDTQYF
NA	TRBJ1-2	TRBV28	NA	TGTGCCAGCAGTTTGCCAGGTCTCTATGGCTACACCTTC	CASSLPGLYGYTF
TRBD1	TRBJ2-2	TRBV7-3	NA	TGTGCCAGCAGCCGACAGGGGAGCACCGGGGAGCTGTTTTTT	CASSRQGSTGELFF
TRBD1	TRBJ2-3	TRBV20-1	few	TGCAGTGCTAGAGATTCATACAGGGGGAGCACAGATACGCAGTATTTT	CSARDSYRGSTDTQYF
NA	TRBJ2-2	TRBV29-1	few	TGCAGCGTTGAGTCGGCCACCTTGAACACCGGGGAGCTGTTTTTT	CSVESATLNTGELFF
TRBD1	TRBJ2-1	TRBV7-6	NA	TGTGCCAGCAGCTCCACAACAGGGGGAAACAATGAGCAGTTCTTC	CASSSTTGGNNEQFF
NA	TRBJ1-2	TRBV20-1	once	TGCAGTGCTAGAACAGACAGCTATGGCTACACCTTC	CSARTDSYGYTF
NA	TRBJ1-5	TRBV12-3/TRBV12-4	NA	TGTGCCAGCACCCAGGGGCTGAGCAATCAGCCCCAGCATTTT	CASTQGLSNQPQHF
NA	TRBJ2-7	TRBV5-1	few	TGCGCCAGCAGCTTGTCGGGCGGGACCGGATCCTACGAGCAGTACTTC	CASSLSGGTGSYEQYF
NA	TRBJ2-1	TRBV6-5	few	TGTGCCAGCAGGACCCCCGGCTCCTACAATGAGCAGTTCTTC	CASRTPGSYNEQFF
NA	TRBJ2-5	TRBV6-6	NA	TGCGCCAGCAGTTTCCAAGCTTTAAGAACTCAAGAGACCCAGTACTTC	CASSFQALRTQETQYF
TRBD1	TRBJ2-4	TRBV6-2/TRBV6-3	few	TGTGCCAGCAGTCCACCTACCGACAGGGCCCTGGGGGAGCAGTACTTC	CASSPPTDRALGEQYF
TRBD2	TRBJ2-2	TRBV28	few	TGTGCCAGCAGTTTAAGTCTAGCGGAGGCCGGGGAGCTGTTTTTT	CASSLSLAEAGELFF
NA	TRBJ2-7	TRBV27	NA	TGTGCCAGCAGGAAAATACAGGGTTCGCCCTACGAGCAGTACTTC	CASRKIQGSPYEQYF
NA	TRBJ2-3	TRBV11-1	few	TGTGCCAGCAGCTTAGGACATCGGGCTAGCACAGATACGCAGTATTTT	CASSLGHRASTDTQYF
NA	TRBJ2-1	TRBV7-2	NA	TGTGCCAGCAGCTCGAACAGGGTTAGCGGAAACAATGAGCAGTTCTTC	CASSSNRVSGNNEQFF
NA	TRBJ2-2	TRBV6-4	few	TGTGCCAGCAGTGACTCGGTAGGAGGGACCGGGGAGCTGTTTTTT	CASSDSVGGTGELFF
TRBD2	TRBJ2-1	TRBV12-3/TRBV12-4	few	TGTGCCAGCAGTTTCGGTACGCCCCAAGCGGGATGGGGTGAGCAGTTCTTC	CASSFGTPQAGWGEQFF
TRBD2	TRBJ2-1	TRBV4-1	NA	TGCGCCAGCAGCCCACTAGCGGGGATCTACAATGAGCAGTTCTTC	CASSPLAGIYNEQFF
NA	TRBJ2-1	TRBV5-1	few	TGCGCCAGCAGCCCGCCTAGCGTGAGCTCCTACAATGAGCAGTTCTTC	CASSPPSVSSYNEQFF
TRBD1	TRBJ1-5	TRBV28	few	TGTGCCAGCAGCCCCCACAGACAGGGCGGTCAGCCCCAGCATTTT	CASSPHRQGGQPQHF
NA	TRBJ2-5	TRBV12-3/TRBV12-4	NA	TGTGCCAGCAGCGTACTACCCCAGGCGGAGACCCAGTACTTC	CASSVLPQAETQYF
TRBD1	TRBJ2-7	TRBV20-1	few	TGCAGTGCTGACGGACAGGGGTCCCACGAGCAGTACTTC	CSADGQGSHEQYF
NA	TRBJ2-5	TRBV27	NA	TGTGCCAGCAGTTTATCCCTAGGTATAGGGGAGCAGTACTTC	CASSLSLGIGEQYF
TRBD2	TRBJ2-2	TRBV6-2/TRBV6-3	NA	TGTGCCAGCAGTTATTTTCCTAGCGGGAAGACCGGGGAGCTGTTTTTT	CASSYFPSGKTGELFF
NA	TRBJ2-7	TRBV20-1	NA	TGCAGTGCTAGGCATGACCGGGTGGCGGGCTACGAGCAGTACTTC	CSARHDRVAGYEQYF
NA	TRBJ2-7	TRBV12-3/TRBV12-4	many	TGTGCCAGCAGTTTAGCGGGGGCTTCCTACGAGCAGTACTTC	CASSLAGASYEQYF
NA	TRBJ1-3	TRBV20-1	NA	TGCAGTGCTAGAGAATTAGATAGCTCTGGAAACACCATATATTTT	CSARELDSSGNTIYF
TRBD1	TRBJ2-5	TRBV6-5	few	TGTGCCAGCAGTTACATTACAGGGGTAGGGTACCAAGAGACCCAGTACTTC	CASSYITGVGYQETQYF
TRBD2	TRBJ2-7	TRBV20-1	NA	TGCAGTGCTAACATCGGGGCTAGCGGGAGCTACGAGCAGTACTTC	CSANIGASGSYEQYF
NA	TRBJ1-2	TRBV7-9	NA	TGTGCCAGCAGCTTAGACGGGGGACGGACTTACACCTTC	CASSLDGGRTYTF
NA	TRBJ2-7	TRBV5-1	NA	TGCGCCAGCAGCTTTACTCCAGAGACACCCTACGAGCAGTACTTC	CASSFTPETPYEQYF
NA	TRBJ1-5	TRBV6-2/TRBV6-3	few	TGTGCCAGCAGCGCAATGACAGGACTCAATCAGCCCCAGCATTTT	CASSAMTGLNQPQHF
NA	TRBJ1-1	TRBV12-3/TRBV12-4	NA	TGTGCCAGCAGTCCCGGGACACCGAACACTGAAGCTTTCTTT	CASSPGTPNTEAFF
NA	TRBJ2-7	TRBV20-1	NA	TGCAGTGCTAGTGCCAAAGGGGTGTCCCAACCCTACGAGCAGTACTTC	CSASAKGVSQPYEQYF
TRBD2	TRBJ2-7	TRBV3-1	NA	TGTGCCAGCAGTTTCAGCGGGAGCTCCTACAATGAGCAGTACTTC	CASSFSGSSYNEQYF
NA	TRBJ2-1	TRBV12-3/TRBV12-4	NA	TGTGCCAGCAGTTTCTCCCTCGGGAATGAGCAGTTCTTC	CASSFSLGNEQFF
NA	TRBJ1-5	TRBV4-1	NA	TGCGCCAGCAGCCAAGACCTGGCAGAAAGGAGCAATCAGCCCCAGCATTTT	CASSQDLAERSNQPQHF
NA	TRBJ2-1	TRBV3-1	NA	TGTGCCAGCAGCCAAGTGAGGGCCGGGTACAATGAGCAGTTCTTC	CASSQVRAGYNEQFF
NA	TRBJ2-5	TRBV2	few	TGTGCCAGCAGACCAGGGTACGGGACCCAGTACTTC	CASRPGYGTQYF
NA	TRBJ2-5	TRBV20-1	NA	TGCAGTGCCACCGAGGGGGTAGATCTCCAAGAGACCCAGTACTTC	CSATEGVDLQETQYF
NA	TRBJ2-7	TRBV25-1	NA	TGTGCCAGCAGTGAATTGGGGGGAGGCCCCTCCTACGAGCAGTACTTC	CASSELGGGPSYEQYF
NA	TRBJ1-2	TRBV20-1	few	TGCAGTGCTAGTATCGAGGGTATCTATGGCTACACCTTC	CSASIEGIYGYTF
TRBD2	TRBJ2-1	TRBV29-1	NA	TGCAGCGTTGCTACTAGCGGGGGGGACAATGAGCAGTTCTTC	CSVATSGGDNEQFF
TRBD2	TRBJ2-1	TRBV5-1	NA	TGCGCCAGCAGCCGGGGAGGGCTCAATGAGCAGTTCTTC	CASSRGGLNEQFF
NA	TRBJ1-2	TRBV20-1	many	TGCAGTGTCGCGGAAGATGGCTACACCTTC	CSVAEDGYTF
NA	TRBJ2-7	TRBV27	NA	TGTGCCAGCAGTGGGGGATTCCGCTACGAGCAGTACTTC	CASSGGFRYEQYF